This T cell receptor beta chain was sequenced for a study of blood T cell repertoires in COVID-19. Overall study: The study drew acute and convalescent COVID-19 samples from the United States, Italy and Spain. PBMCs, B-cell-depleted T cells, or T cells provided the cDNA or gDNA that made up the material.

In the original workflow: It was from reference gene primer amplification that nucleated cell counts were estimated. Sequencing used immunoSEQ multiplex PCR; TCRdb keeps in-frame clones, though not all of them. That table gives V, J and clone size, and the DNA gave D and trimming. The sample includes roughly 100,000 clones, around 92% of them seen just once. CDR3 length equals 17 residues. Germline CDR1 is LNHDA and CDR2 is SQIVND (reference sequence). With 2 bases removed from V and 1 base from J, the gap between germline ends came to 15 bases. This clone was picked up a small number of times. The sequence derives from a woman aged 55-69 years with acute or convalescent COVID-19. V usage is TRBV19 and J usage is TRBJ1-5; possible D gene TRBD1, 6 bases. The sequencing input was peripheral blood. The CDR3: CASSITGHWGSNQPQHF. CDR3 bases: TGTGCCAGTAGTATAACAGGGCACTGGGGGAGCAATCAGCCCCAGCATTTT.